One sample yielded the 8 T cell receptor beta chains listed below, sequenced in a study of blood T cell repertoires in COVID-19. Repertoires were generated with immunoSEQ multiplex PCR, while TCRdb's copy carries only in-frame clones and drops some. The sample contains 60,000 to 100,000 clones, approximately 90% of which appear only once. The sample comprised peripheral blood. The receptors stem from a man aged 45-65 years with active COVID-19.

The chain employs TRBV3-1 (or the pseudogene TRBV3-2) and TRBJ2-3; a weak D match, TRBD2 (6 bases). Trimming shortened V by 1 base and J by 5 bases, and 13 bases separated the two germline ends. The CDR3 spans 15 residues. Germline assignment: CDR1 LGHDT and CDR2 YNNKEL (reference sequence). The CDR3 DNA sequence: TGTGCCAGCAGCCAAGCAGGGAGGCAGCGAGATACGCAGTATTTT. Encoded protein: CASSQAGRQRDTQYF.

This chain uses TRBV14 with TRBJ2-5, with D possibly TRBD1 on 6 matching bases. The CDR3 consists of 15 residues. The germline V gene encodes CDR1 SGHDN and CDR2 FVKESK. The V end lost 0 bases, the J end lost 7 bases, and 15 bases lay between the germline ends. The CDR3 DNA follows: TGTGCCAGCAGCCAAGACAGGGGCCCGGGCCGGACCCAGTACTTC. Translated, it gives CASSQDRGPGRTQYF.

The CDR3 here is CATSDQGAGANVLTF. The CDR3 DNA is TGTGCCACCAGTGATCAGGGTGCTGGGGCCAACGTCCTGACTTTC. This chain uses TRBV24-1 with TRBJ2-6; perhaps TRBD1 as D (5 bases). CDR3 length: 15 residues. CDR1 is KGHDR and CDR2 is SFDVKD in the germline V gene. Trimming took 3 bases from V and 2 from J, leaving 7 bases between them.

The chain joins TRBV5-5 to TRBJ2-7; 10 nucleotides match TRBD1. In germline, CDR1 is SGHKS, CDR2 YYEKEE (reference sequence). CDR3 length: 16 amino acids. V shed 6 bases and J 3 bases; nucleotides not matched to a gene: 12. The CDR3 region is CASTLIRTGGNYEQYF. Written as DNA, the CDR3 is TGTGCCAGCACTCTCATCAGGACAGGGGGAAACTACGAGCAGTACTTC. The full variable domain, completed using reference TRBV5-5 and TRBJ2-7, is DAGVTQSPTHLIKTRGQQVTLRCSPISGHKSVSWYQQVLGQGPQFIFQYYEKEERGRGNFPDRFSARQFPNYSSELNVNALLLGDSALYLCASTLIRTGGNYEQYFGPGTRLTVT.

The V and J genes are TRBV2 and TRBJ2-1; 8 nucleotides agree with TRBD1. The germline gives CDR1 SNHLY, CDR2 FYNNEI. This CDR3 has 15 amino acids. The ends lost 5 bases at V and 9 bases at J; junction bases unmatched: 12. In DNA form, the CDR3 reads TGTGCCAGCAGTAGTCTGACAGGGGCCGGTTCTGAGCAGTTCTTC. It is translated as CASSSLTGAGSEQFF.

The chain couples TRBV11-3 to TRBJ1-6; perhaps TRBD1 as D (6 bases). This CDR3 contains 13 residues. The V end lost 5 bases, the J end lost 9 bases, and 11 bases lay between the germline ends. Germline lookup yields CDR1 SGHNT and CDR2 YENEEA. The CDR3 spells CASSLRTASPLHF. CDR3 bases: TGTGCCAGCAGCCTACGGACAGCTTCACCCCTCCACTTT.

The rearrangement uses TRBV18 and TRBJ2-3, with D possibly TRBD1 on 6 matching bases. The V end lost 3 bases, the J end lost 5 bases, and 9 bases lay between the germline ends. Germline V gene data show CDR1 as KGHSH and CDR2 as LQKENI. The CDR3 loop spans 13 amino acids. The CDR3 spells CASSPPGVDTQYF. CDR3 coding DNA: TGTGCCAGCTCACCGCCAGGGGTAGATACGCAGTATTTT. The whole variable domain, remainder taken from reference TRBV18 and TRBJ2-3, is NAGVMQNPRHLVRRRGQEARLRCSPMKGHSHVYWYRQLPEEGLKFMVYLQKENIIDESGMPKERFSAEFPKEGPSILRIQQVVRGDSAAYFCASSPPGVDTQYFGPGTRLTVL.

The rearrangement links TRBV25-1 to TRBJ2-7; 7 bases match TRBD2. The V gene end was trimmed by 7 bases and the J gene end by 3 bases; junction bases not matched to a gene: 9. The V gene's germline CDR1 is MGHDK and CDR2 SYGVNS. The CDR3 is 14 residues long. DNA of the CDR3: TGTGCCAGCACCAACGCGGGAGCGATCTACGAGCAGTACTTC. Translated, it gives CASTNAGAIYEQYF.